Presented here are 30 T cell receptor beta chains from one specimen sequenced in a study of post-analysis software for immune sequencing data (dated by TCRdb to between 2014 and 2017). What the authors observed across the whole study: Patients showed significantly higher frequencies than controls for a few TRBV segments, among them TRBV5-6, TRBV5-1 and TRBV20-1.

The protocol used for the library was PCR. The data were produced on an Illumina HiSeq 2500. Unique molecular identifiers were incorporated into TCR beta cDNA libraries to reduce PCR and sequencing biases. TCRdb reprocessing: public reads trimmed at Q25 with fastp, clones called with MiXCR, in-frame beta chains kept. Each entry merges the rows of one CDR3 protein and shows their most common DNA and genes. This sample gives more than 450,000 distinct CDR3 sequences in total; 44% of them show up just once. The ten biggest clones cover over 1.5% of the sample. No antigen has been identified for these receptors. The source material was blood. Receptors originate from a girl aged 5 to 17 with multiple sclerosis.

The CDR3 region is CASSFRQGAREQFF. CDR3 nucleotide sequence: TGTGCCAGCAGCTTCAGACAGGGGGCTAGGGAGCAGTTCTTC. This chain uses TRBV11-3 with TRBJ2-1; 10 positions match TRBD1. CDR1 is SGHNT, CDR2 YENEEA, per germline. Germline trimming cut 3 bases from V and 10 bases from J; bases unmatched to any gene: 6. The CDR3 covers 14 residues.

This chain connects TRBV5-1 to TRBJ1-6; D is perhaps TRBD1 (6 bases). The CDR3 consists of 16 residues. Germline V gene sequence: CDR1 SGHRS, CDR2 YFSETQ. The germline V and J ends were trimmed by 5 bases and 6 bases, with 18 bases remaining between them. The CDR3, as DNA: TGCGCCAGCAGTGAATGGTCCGGGACAACTAATTCACCCCTCCACTTT. Translation gives CASSEWSGTTNSPLHF.

This clonotype has only a few counts. V and J are TRBV7-2 and TRBJ2-1; D not resolved. Germline V gene sequence: CDR1 SGHTA, CDR2 FQGNSA. The CDR3 length is 14 residues. V dropped 5 bases and J dropped 10 bases, with 18 bases sitting between them. CDR3 sequence: CASSPLATTGEQFF. DNA of the CDR3: TGTGCCAGCAGCCCACTCGCGACGACCGGCGAGCAGTTCTTC.

The chain has TRBV7-8 and TRBJ2-1; D remains unclear. Germline V lookup: CDR1 SGHVS, CDR2 FQNEAQ. V lost 1 base to trimming and J lost 6 bases, with 10 bases between them. This CDR3 contains 14 residues. Written as DNA, the CDR3 is TGTGCCAGCAGCTTAGACCTGCATTCCAATGAGCAGTTCTTC. It specifies CASSLDLHSNEQFF.

J is TRBJ2-3 and V is TRBV12-3 or TRBV12-4; 7 positions agree with TRBD1. V lost 2 bases and J lost 6; bases outside the gene matches: 8. The CDR3 spans 15 residues. The CDR3 sequence is CASSLRTGGSDTQYF. The CDR3 DNA is TGTGCCAGCAGTTTAAGGACAGGTGGTTCGGATACGCAGTATTTT.

This clonotype has only a few counts. V usage is TRBV29-1 and J usage is TRBJ1-1; D unresolved. The CDR3 contains 14 residues. V was shortened by 2 bases and J by 1 base, with 11 bases between the two germline ends. CDR1 is SQVTM, CDR2 ANQGSEA, per germline. The CDR3 region is CSVEHSLGNTEAFF. The CDR3 bases are TGCAGCGTTGAACACTCCCTCGGGAACACTGAAGCTTTCTTT. The variable domain in full, completed from reference TRBV29-1 and TRBJ1-1, reads SAVISQKPSRDICQRGTSLTIQCQVDSQVTMMFWYRQQPGQSLTLIATANQGSEATYESGFVIDKFPISRPNLTFSTLTVSNMSPEDSSIYLCSVEHSLGNTEAFFGQGTRLTVV.

This clonotype has a single count. The rearrangement uses TRBV24-1 and TRBJ2-3, with D perhaps matching TRBD2 (6 bases). The CDR3 loop spans 14 amino acids. The germline V gene encodes CDR1 KGHDR and CDR2 SFDVKD. V was clipped by 5 bases and J by 4 bases, with 12 bases between them. CDR3 protein: CATSGPLASDTQYF. CDR3 nucleotides: TGTGCCACCAGTGGACCACTAGCCTCAGATACGCAGTATTTT.

The CDR3 sequence: CAISATSGRRNEQFF. CDR3 DNA sequence: TGTGCCATCAGCGCCACTAGCGGGAGAAGGAATGAGCAGTTCTTC. This rearrangement joins TRBV10-3 to TRBJ2-1; 11 bases align to TRBD2. Germline-derived CDR1 and CDR2 are ENHRY and SYGVKD. The CDR3 spans 15 residues. The trim removed 6 bases at V and 7 bases at J, leaving 8 bases unmatched.

The chain employs TRBV7-9 and TRBJ2-3; D is ambiguous. There are 13 residues in the CDR3. In germline, CDR1 is SEHNR, CDR2 FQNEAQ (reference sequence). V was trimmed by 3 bases and J by 4 bases, leaving 8 bases between them. CDR3: CASSLALADTQYF. The DNA of the CDR3 is TGTGCCAGCAGCTTGGCTTTGGCAGATACGCAGTATTTT.

The chain links TRBV12-3 or TRBV12-4 to TRBJ2-5, with a possible D match to TRBD2 (5 bases). V shed 5 bases and J shed 5 bases, with 18 bases lying between them. This CDR3 has 15 residues. CDR3 loop: CASSQELVIGETQYF. The CDR3 region has the DNA TGTGCCAGCAGTCAAGAACTAGTGATTGGGGAGACCCAGTACTTC.

This clonotype was counted only a few times. The J gene is TRBJ1-6, the V gene TRBV6-1; 8 bases align to TRBD1. The V segment lost 1 base and the J segment 5 bases; nucleotides outside the gene matches: 1. In germline, CDR1 is MNHNS, CDR2 SASEGT. The CDR3 loop spans 15 amino acids. The CDR3 is CASSEGTGNNSPLHF. For the CDR3, the DNA is TGTGCCAGCAGTGAAGGGACAGGGAATAATTCACCCCTCCACTTT.

The chain combines TRBV4-1 with TRBJ2-1; the match to TRBD1 covers 11 bases. V shed 4 bases and J 13 bases; nucleotides not matched to a gene: 12. The CDR3 loop spans 15 amino acids. Germline assignment: CDR1 MGHRA and CDR2 YSYEKL. The CDR3 reads CASSRSGQGEETQFF. CDR3 DNA: TGCGCCAGCAGCCGGTCGGGACAGGGGGAAGAGACCCAGTTCTTC.

This sequence joins TRBV5-6 and TRBJ1-5; D is uncertain. V was pared by 0 bases and J by 5 bases, with 15 bases between. Germline CDR1 SGHDT, CDR2 YYEEEE. This CDR3 has 16 residues. CDR3: CASSLAAGIPDQPQHF. The CDR3 bases are TGTGCCAGCAGCTTGGCCGCGGGGATCCCCGATCAGCCCCAGCATTTT.

V usage is TRBV5-1 and J usage is TRBJ2-3; 7 bases line up with TRBD2. Germline-derived CDR1 and CDR2 are SGHRS and YFSETQ. The CDR3 covers 17 residues. The V segment lost 0 bases and the J segment 4 bases; nucleotides outside the gene matches: 11. The CDR3 reads CASSLAGILANSDTQYF. CDR3 bases: TGCGCCAGCAGCTTGGCTGGAATACTAGCGAATTCAGATACGCAGTATTTT.

The chain couples TRBV7-9 to TRBJ1-1; 7 nucleotides align to TRBD1. This CDR3 is built from 13 residues. V shed 8 bases and J 6 bases; nucleotides not matched to a gene: 9. Germline V gene sequence: CDR1 SEHNR, CDR2 FQNEAQ (reference sequence). CDR3 sequence: CASLDRPRAEAFF. DNA of the CDR3: TGTGCCAGCTTGGACAGGCCAAGGGCTGAAGCTTTCTTT. The variable domain in full, with the rest retrieved from reference TRBV7-9 and TRBJ1-1, is DTGVSQNPRHKITKRGQNVTFRCDPISEHNRLYWYRQTLGQGPEFLTYFQNEAQLEKSRLLSDRFSAERPKGSFSTLEIQRTEQGDSAMYLCASLDRPRAEAFFGQGTRLTVV.

This clonotype was found a few times. V and J are TRBV5-1 and TRBJ1-5; TRBD1 might be the D (5 bases). Between the trimmed V and J ends, which lost 4 bases and 3 bases, there was a span of 11 bases. CDR1 and CDR2 from the germline V gene are SGHRS and YFSETQ. CDR3 size: 14 residues. Here the CDR3 DNA reads TGCGCCAGCAGCACGGACAACCCCAATCAGCCCCAGCATTTT. The encoded protein is CASSTDNPNQPQHF.

This clonotype came up once. The junction and the germline gene differ at one end; a read error may be behind it. The J gene is TRBJ2-3, the V gene TRBV7-3; TRBD2 is a possible D gene (7 bases). This CDR3 is 15 amino acids long. Germline lookup yields CDR1 SGHTA and CDR2 FQGTGA. The CDR3 loop reads CAGSLLGGPEDTQYF. The CDR3, as DNA: TGTGCCGGCAGCTTATTGGGGGGGCCGGAAGATACGCAGTATTTT.

CDR3 sequence (DNA): TGTGCCAGCAGACCAACTAGCGGGGGACTCTACGAGCAGTACTTC. Residues: CASRPTSGGLYEQYF. This chain connects TRBV12-3 or TRBV12-4 to TRBJ2-7; 11 bases agree with TRBD2. CDR3 size: 15 residues. Germline trimming cut 6 bases from V and 3 bases from J; bases unmatched to any gene: 7.

This clonotype appeared a few times. The chain joins TRBV7-6 to TRBJ2-7, with 11 bases fitting TRBD2. Germline V lookup: CDR1 SGHVS, CDR2 FNYEAQ. V lost 5 bases to trimming and J lost 5 bases; unmatched junction nucleotides: 5. This CDR3 has 14 amino acids. The CDR3 nucleotides are TGTGCCAGCAGCCAGATACTAGCGGGAGACGAGCAGTACTTC. It specifies CASSQILAGDEQYF.

This clonotype was counted a single time. The chain joins TRBV12-3 or TRBV12-4 to TRBJ1-4; tentative D call: TRBD1 (5 bases). The CDR3 is 16 amino acids. V shed 6 bases and J shed 0 bases, with 14 bases lying between them. CDR3 residues: CASRTHRGATNEKLFF. Written as DNA, the CDR3 is TGTGCCAGCAGGACCCACCGGGGGGCAACTAATGAAAAACTGTTTTTT.

This clonotype occurred a few times. V gene TRBV20-1 combines with J gene TRBJ2-6, with a tentative D call TRBD2 (6 bases). CDR1 is DFQATT, CDR2 SNEGSKA, per germline (reference sequence). The CDR3 is 15 residues long. V was cut by 5 bases and J by 0 bases, with 11 bases left in between. The CDR3 reads CSAFSGDSGANVLTF. The CDR3 nucleotides are TGCAGTGCTTTTAGCGGAGACTCTGGGGCCAACGTCCTGACTTTC.

This clonotype was observed once. The chain recombines TRBV4-2 with TRBJ2-7, with 9 bases aligning to TRBD1. Germline V gene data show CDR1 as LGHNA and CDR2 as YNFKEQ. The V segment lost 2 bases and the J segment 2 bases; nucleotides outside the gene matches: 1. The CDR3 sequence is 14 residues long. The CDR3 bases are TGTGCCAGCAGCCAAAACAGGGGGCCCTACGAGCAGTACTTC. Residues: CASSQNRGPYEQYF.

This clonotype turned up a few times. V and J are TRBV7-9 and TRBJ2-3; 12 bases map to TRBD2. J gave up 0 bases and V 4 bases, and 11 bases lay outside the gene matches. Germline CDR1 and CDR2: SEHNR and FQNEAQ (reference sequence). CDR3 length equals 19 residues. The CDR3 loop reads CASSSVGTSGRASTDTQYF. The CDR3 DNA is TGTGCCAGCAGCTCCGTGGGGACTAGCGGGCGAGCTAGCACAGATACGCAGTATTTT.

There are a few counts of this clonotype. The chain uses TRBV15 and TRBJ1-1; no definite D call. Trimming stripped 3 bases from V and 3 bases from J, with 11 bases between. Per the germline V gene, CDR1 is LNHNV and CDR2 is YYDKDF (reference sequence). The CDR3 length is 14 residues. CDR3 protein: CATSRAEIDTEAFF. The CDR3 DNA is TGTGCCACCAGCAGGGCAGAGATTGACACTGAAGCTTTCTTT. The complete variable domain, with remaining parts taken from reference TRBV15 and TRBJ1-1, reads DAMVIQNPRYQVTQFGKPVTLSCSQTLNHNVMYWYQQKSSQAPKLLFHYYDKDFNNEADTPDNFQSRRPNTSFCFLDIRSPGLGDTAMYLCATSRAEIDTEAFFGQGTRLTVV.

This rearrangement joins TRBV6-1 to TRBJ2-5; 12 bases are a match to TRBD2. The trim removed 6 bases at V and 1 base at J, leaving 9 bases unmatched. The germline CDR1 and CDR2 sequences are MNHNS and SASEGT. The CDR3 length is 17 residues. The DNA for the CDR3 is TGTGCCAGCAGCCGACTAGCGGGGGCCAATCCCCAAGAGACCCAGTACTTC. It codes for CASSRLAGANPQETQYF.

Here the CDR3 DNA reads TGTGCCAGCAGCGACAGGGCGGTTGGTTCACCCCTCCACTTT. This sequence encodes CASSDRAVGSPLHF. V usage is TRBV12-3 or TRBV12-4 and J usage is TRBJ1-6; TRBD1 matches 7 bases. The CDR3 contains 14 residues. The V gene end was trimmed by 6 bases and the J gene end by 9 bases; junction bases not matched to a gene: 8.

V usage is TRBV5-1 and J usage is TRBJ2-7; 7 nucleotides line up with TRBD1. The CDR3 covers 14 residues. Germline CDR1 reads SGHRS; CDR2 reads YFSETQ. Trimming took 4 bases from V and 2 from J; bases not matched to a gene: 6. CDR3 DNA sequence: TGCGCCAGCAGCCAGGGACAGCTCCCCTACGAGCAGTACTTC. Its protein product is CASSQGQLPYEQYF.

The chain uses TRBV27 and TRBJ1-4; 7 nucleotides agree with TRBD1. Germline values: CDR1 MNHEY, CDR2 SMNVEV (reference sequence). The trim removed 4 bases at V and 4 bases at J, leaving 3 bases unmatched. This CDR3 has 14 residues. The CDR3 is CASSSTGNNEKLFF. In nucleotides, the CDR3 is TGTGCCAGCAGTTCGACAGGGAATAATGAAAAACTGTTTTTT.

Comments on this clonotype: Germline is not matched at one junction end, which may reflect a read error. The chain uses TRBV12-3 or TRBV12-4 and TRBJ1-2; no reliable D call. This CDR3 has 13 residues. CDR3 residues: CASNLYEGDGYTF. Here the CDR3 DNA reads TGCGCCAGCAACCTTTATGAGGGTGACGGCTACACCTTC.

The chain has TRBV11-3 and TRBJ2-1; 9 bases match TRBD2. V was pared by 7 bases and J by 6 bases, with 10 bases of the junction left unmatched. Per germline, CDR1 SGHNT and CDR2 YENEEA. The CDR3 is 15 amino acids. CDR3 bases: TGTGCCAGCACCCCTCTGGGACTAGCTTTCAATGAGCAGTTCTTC. Amino acids: CASTPLGLAFNEQFF.